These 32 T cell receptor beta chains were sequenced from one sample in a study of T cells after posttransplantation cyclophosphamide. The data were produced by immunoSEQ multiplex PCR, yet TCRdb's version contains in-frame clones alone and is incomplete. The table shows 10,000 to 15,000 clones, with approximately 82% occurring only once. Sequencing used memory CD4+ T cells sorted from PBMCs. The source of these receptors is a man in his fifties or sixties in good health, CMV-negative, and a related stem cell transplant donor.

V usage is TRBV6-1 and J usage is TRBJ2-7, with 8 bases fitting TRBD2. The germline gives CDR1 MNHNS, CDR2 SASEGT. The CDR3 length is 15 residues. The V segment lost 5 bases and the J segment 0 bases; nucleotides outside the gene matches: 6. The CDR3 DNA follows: TGTGCCAGCAGTCCACGGGGGGGGGTCTCCTACGAGCAGTACTTC. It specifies CASSPRGGVSYEQYF.

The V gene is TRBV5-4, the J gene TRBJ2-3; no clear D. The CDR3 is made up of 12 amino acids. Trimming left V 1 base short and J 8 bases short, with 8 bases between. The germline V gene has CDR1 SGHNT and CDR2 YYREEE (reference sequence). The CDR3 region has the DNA TGTGCCAGCAGCTTGTTTTCGGGTACGCAGTATTTT. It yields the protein CASSLFSGTQYF.

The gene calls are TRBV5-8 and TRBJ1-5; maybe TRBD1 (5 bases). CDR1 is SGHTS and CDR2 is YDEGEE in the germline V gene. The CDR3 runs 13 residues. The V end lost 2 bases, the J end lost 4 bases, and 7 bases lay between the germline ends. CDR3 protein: CASSLTGNQPQHF. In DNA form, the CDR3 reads TGTGCCAGCAGCTTAACAGGTAATCAGCCCCAGCATTTT. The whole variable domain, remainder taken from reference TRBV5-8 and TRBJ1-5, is EAGVTQSPTHLIKTRGQQATLRCSPISGHTSVYWYQQALGLGLQFLLWYDEGEERNRGNFPPRFSGRQFPNYSSELNVNALELEDSALYLCASSLTGNQPQHFGDGTRLSIL.

Here the CDR3 reads CASSLDTLNTEAFF. The CDR3 DNA sequence: TGCGCCAGCAGCTTGGACACCTTGAACACTGAAGCTTTCTTT. J is TRBJ1-1 and V is TRBV5-1; no clear D gene. Germline V gene sequence: CDR1 SGHRS, CDR2 YFSETQ. Trimming shortened V by 0 bases and J by 0 bases, and 6 bases separated the two germline ends. The CDR3 sequence is 14 residues long.

The CDR3 DNA reads as TGTGCCAGCAGTTACAATAGCCAAGAGACCCAGTACTTC. Its protein product is CASSYNSQETQYF. The chain links TRBV6-6 to TRBJ2-5, with D hard to call. This CDR3 region has 13 residues. The ends were cut back, 2 bases at V and 1 base at J, with 5 bases in the middle. The germline gives CDR1 MNHNY, CDR2 SVGAGI (reference sequence).

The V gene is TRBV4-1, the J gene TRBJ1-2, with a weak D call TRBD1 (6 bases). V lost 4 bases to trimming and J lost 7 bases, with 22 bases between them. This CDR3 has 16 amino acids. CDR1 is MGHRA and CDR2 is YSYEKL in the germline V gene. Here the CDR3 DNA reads TGCGCCAGCAGCCCACTACAGGGTAAAACGTATGGTGGCTACACCTTC. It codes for CASSPLQGKTYGGYTF.

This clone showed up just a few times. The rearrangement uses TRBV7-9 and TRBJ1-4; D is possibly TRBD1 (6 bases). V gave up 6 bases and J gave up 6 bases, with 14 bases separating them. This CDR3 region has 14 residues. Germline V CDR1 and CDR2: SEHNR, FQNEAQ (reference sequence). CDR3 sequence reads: CASSPRGGDEKLFF. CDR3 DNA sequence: TGTGCCAGCAGTCCTAGGGGGGGCGATGAAAAACTGTTTTTT.

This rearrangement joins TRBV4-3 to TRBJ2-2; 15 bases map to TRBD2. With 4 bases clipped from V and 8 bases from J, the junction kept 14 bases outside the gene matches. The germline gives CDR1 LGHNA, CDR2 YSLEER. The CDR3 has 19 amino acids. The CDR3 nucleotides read TGCGCCAGCAGCCCGAGACCGGGACTAGCGGGGGGCCTGGTTGGGGAGCTGTTTTTT. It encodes CASSPRPGLAGGLVGELFF.

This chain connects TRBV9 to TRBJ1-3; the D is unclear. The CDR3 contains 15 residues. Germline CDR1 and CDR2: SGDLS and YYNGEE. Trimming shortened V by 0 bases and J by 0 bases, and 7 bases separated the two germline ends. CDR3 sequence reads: CASSVDYISGNTIYF. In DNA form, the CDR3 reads TGTGCCAGCAGCGTAGACTACATCTCTGGAAACACCATATATTTT. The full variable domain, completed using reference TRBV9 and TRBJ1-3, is DSGVTQTPKHLITATGQRVTLRCSPRSGDLSVYWYQQSLDQGLQFLIQYYNGEERAKGNILERFSAQQFPDLHSELNLSSLELGDSALYFCASSVDYISGNTIYFGEGSWLTVV.

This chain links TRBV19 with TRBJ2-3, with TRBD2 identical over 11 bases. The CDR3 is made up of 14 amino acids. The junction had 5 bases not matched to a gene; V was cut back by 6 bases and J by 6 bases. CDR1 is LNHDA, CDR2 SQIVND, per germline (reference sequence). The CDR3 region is CASRETSGADTQYF. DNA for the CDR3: TGTGCCAGTAGAGAGACTAGCGGGGCGGATACGCAGTATTTT.

The DNA for the CDR3 is TGCGCCAGCAGCCCTTGGACTAGCGATAACAATGAGCAGTTCTTC. This translates into CASSPWTSDNNEQFF. The rearrangement joins TRBV5-1 to TRBJ2-1, with 9 positions matching TRBD2. Germline-derived CDR1 and CDR2 are SGHRS and YFSETQ. The CDR3 sequence is 15 residues long. V gave up 4 bases and J gave up 5 bases; unmatched junction bases: 7.

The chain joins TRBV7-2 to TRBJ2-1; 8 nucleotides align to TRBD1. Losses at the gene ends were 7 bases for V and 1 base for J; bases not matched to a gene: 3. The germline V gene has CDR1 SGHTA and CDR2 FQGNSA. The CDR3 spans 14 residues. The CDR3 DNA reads TGTGCCAGCACCACAGGGGGGTCCTACAATGAGCAGTTCTTC. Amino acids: CASTTGGSYNEQFF.

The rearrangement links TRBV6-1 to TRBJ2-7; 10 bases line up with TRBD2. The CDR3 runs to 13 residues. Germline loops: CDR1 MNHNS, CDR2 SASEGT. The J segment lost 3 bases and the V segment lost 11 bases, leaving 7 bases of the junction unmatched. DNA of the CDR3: TGTGCCGCACAGCGGGGGGGCCTCTACGAGCAGTACTTC. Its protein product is CAAQRGGLYEQYF.

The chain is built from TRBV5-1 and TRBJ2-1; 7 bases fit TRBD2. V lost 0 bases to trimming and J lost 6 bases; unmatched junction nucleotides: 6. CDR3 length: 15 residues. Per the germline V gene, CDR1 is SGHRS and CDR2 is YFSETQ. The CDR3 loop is CASSLAAGVTNEQFF. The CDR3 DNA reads TGCGCCAGCAGCTTGGCGGCGGGAGTAACCAATGAGCAGTTCTTC. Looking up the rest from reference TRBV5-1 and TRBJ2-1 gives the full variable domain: KAGVTQTPRYLIKTRGQQVTLSCSPISGHRSVSWYQQTPGQGLQFLFEYFSETQRNKGNFPGRFSGRQFSNSRSEMNVSTLELGDSALYLCASSLAAGVTNEQFFGPGTRLTVL.

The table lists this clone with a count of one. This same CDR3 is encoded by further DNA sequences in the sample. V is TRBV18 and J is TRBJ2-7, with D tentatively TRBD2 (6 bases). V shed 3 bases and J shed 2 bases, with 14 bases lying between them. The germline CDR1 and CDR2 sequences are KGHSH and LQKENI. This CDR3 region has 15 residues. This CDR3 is CASSPPWTTPYEQYF. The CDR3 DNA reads TGTGCCAGCTCACCCCCCTGGACTACCCCCTACGAGCAGTACTTC.

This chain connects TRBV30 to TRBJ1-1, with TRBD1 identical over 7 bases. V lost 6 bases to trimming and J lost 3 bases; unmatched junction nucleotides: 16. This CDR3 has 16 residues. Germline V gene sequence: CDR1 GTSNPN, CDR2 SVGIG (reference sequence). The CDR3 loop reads CACLAHRGFWDTEAFF. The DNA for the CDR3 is TGTGCCTGTCTAGCACACAGGGGATTTTGGGACACTGAAGCTTTCTTT.

CDR3 sequence (DNA): TGTGCCAGCAGCTTATTGCTAGGGGAAGAGACCCAGTACTTC. Its protein product is CASSLLLGEETQYF. V gene TRBV5-6 combines with J gene TRBJ2-5; D perhaps matches TRBD1 (5 bases). There are 14 residues in the CDR3. The V and J ends lost 2 bases and 3 bases respectively, with 11 bases between them. The V gene's germline CDR1 is SGHDT and CDR2 YYEEEE.

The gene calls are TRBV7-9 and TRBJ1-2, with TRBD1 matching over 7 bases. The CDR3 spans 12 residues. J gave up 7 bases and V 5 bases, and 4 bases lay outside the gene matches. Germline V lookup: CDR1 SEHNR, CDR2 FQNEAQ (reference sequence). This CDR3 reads CASSARQGGYTF. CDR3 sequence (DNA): TGTGCCAGCAGCGCCCGACAGGGTGGCTACACCTTC. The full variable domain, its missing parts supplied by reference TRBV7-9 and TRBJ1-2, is DTGVSQNPRHKITKRGQNVTFRCDPISEHNRLYWYRQTLGQGPEFLTYFQNEAQLEKSRLLSDRFSAERPKGSFSTLEIQRTEQGDSAMYLCASSARQGGYTFGSGTRLTVV.

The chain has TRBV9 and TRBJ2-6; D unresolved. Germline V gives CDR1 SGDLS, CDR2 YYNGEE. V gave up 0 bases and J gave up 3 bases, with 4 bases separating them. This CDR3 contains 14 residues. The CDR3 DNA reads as TGTGCCAGCAGCGTAGCTAGTGGGGCCAACGTCCTGACTTTC. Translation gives CASSVASGANVLTF.

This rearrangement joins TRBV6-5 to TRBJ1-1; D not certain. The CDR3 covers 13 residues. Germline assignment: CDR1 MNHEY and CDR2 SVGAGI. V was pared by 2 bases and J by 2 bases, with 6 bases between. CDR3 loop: CASSYRVNTEAFF. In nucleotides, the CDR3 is TGTGCCAGCAGTTACCGTGTCAACACTGAAGCTTTCTTT.

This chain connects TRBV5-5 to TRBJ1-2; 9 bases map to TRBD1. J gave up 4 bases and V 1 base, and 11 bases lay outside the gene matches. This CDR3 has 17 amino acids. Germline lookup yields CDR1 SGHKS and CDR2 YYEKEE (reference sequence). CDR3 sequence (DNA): TGTGCCAGCAGCTTGTTGCCCCCCGGGACAGGGATCTATGGCTACACCTTC. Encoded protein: CASSLLPPGTGIYGYTF. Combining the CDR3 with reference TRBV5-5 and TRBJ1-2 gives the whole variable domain DAGVTQSPTHLIKTRGQQVTLRCSPISGHKSVSWYQQVLGQGPQFIFQYYEKEERGRGNFPDRFSARQFPNYSSELNVNALLLGDSALYLCASSLLPPGTGIYGYTFGSGTRLTVV.

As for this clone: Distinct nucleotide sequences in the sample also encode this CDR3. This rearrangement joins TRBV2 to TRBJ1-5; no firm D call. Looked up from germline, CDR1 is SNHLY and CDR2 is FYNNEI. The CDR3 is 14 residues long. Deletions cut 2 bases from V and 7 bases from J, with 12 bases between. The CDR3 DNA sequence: TGTGCCAGCAGTGAAAATCAAGGGAGCCAGCCCCAGCATTTT. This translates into CASSENQGSQPQHF.

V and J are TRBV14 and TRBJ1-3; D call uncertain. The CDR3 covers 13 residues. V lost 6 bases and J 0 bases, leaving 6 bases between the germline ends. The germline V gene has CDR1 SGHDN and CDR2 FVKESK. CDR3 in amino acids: CASRQFSGNTIYF. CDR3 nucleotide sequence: TGTGCCAGCAGGCAGTTCTCTGGAAACACCATATATTTT.

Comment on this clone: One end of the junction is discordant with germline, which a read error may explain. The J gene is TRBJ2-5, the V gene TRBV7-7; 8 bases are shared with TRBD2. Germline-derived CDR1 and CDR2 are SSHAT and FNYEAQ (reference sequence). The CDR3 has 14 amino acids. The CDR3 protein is CASSLRGGVETQYF. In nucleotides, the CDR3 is TGTGCTAGCAGCTTACGGGGGGGGGTGGAGACCCAGTACTTC.

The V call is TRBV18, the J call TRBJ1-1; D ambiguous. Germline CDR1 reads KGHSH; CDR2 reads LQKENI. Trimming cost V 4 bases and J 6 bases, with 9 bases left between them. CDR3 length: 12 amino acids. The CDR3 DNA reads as TGTGCCAGCTCACTTCGGAGACCTGAAGCTTTCTTT. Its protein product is CASSLRRPEAFF.

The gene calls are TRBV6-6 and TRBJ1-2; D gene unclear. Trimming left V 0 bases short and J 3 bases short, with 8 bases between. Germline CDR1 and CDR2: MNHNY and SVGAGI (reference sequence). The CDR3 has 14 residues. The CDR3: CASSYSKLDYGYTF. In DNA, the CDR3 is TGTGCCAGCAGTTACTCGAAGCTAGACTATGGCTACACCTTC.

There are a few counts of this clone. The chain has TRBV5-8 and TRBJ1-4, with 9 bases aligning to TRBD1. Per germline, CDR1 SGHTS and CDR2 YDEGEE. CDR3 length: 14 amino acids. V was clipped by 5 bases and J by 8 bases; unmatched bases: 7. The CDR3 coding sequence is TGTGCCAGCAGTTTAGGACAGGGGAGAGAAAAACTGTTTTTT. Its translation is CASSLGQGREKLFF.

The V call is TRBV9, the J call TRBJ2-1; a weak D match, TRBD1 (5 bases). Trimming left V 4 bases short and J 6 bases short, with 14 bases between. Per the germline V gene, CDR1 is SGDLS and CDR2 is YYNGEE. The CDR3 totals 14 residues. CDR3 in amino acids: CASSPFNTGNEQFF. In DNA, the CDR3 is TGTGCCAGCAGCCCCTTCAATACAGGCAATGAGCAGTTCTTC. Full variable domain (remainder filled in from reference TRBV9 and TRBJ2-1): DSGVTQTPKHLITATGQRVTLRCSPRSGDLSVYWYQQSLDQGLQFLIQYYNGEERAKGNILERFSAQQFPDLHSELNLSSLELGDSALYFCASSPFNTGNEQFFGPGTRLTVL.

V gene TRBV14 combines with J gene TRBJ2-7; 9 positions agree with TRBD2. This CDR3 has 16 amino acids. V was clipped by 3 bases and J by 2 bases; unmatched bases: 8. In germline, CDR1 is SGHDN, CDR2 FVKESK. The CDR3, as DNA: TGTGCCAGCAGCCATCTCCTGGGGACTAGCCCCTACGAGCAGTACTTC. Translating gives CASSHLLGTSPYEQYF.

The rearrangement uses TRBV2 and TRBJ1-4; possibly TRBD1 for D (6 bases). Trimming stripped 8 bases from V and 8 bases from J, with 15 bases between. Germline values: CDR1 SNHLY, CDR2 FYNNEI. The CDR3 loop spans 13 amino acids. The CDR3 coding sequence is TGTGCCAGCGGTGGGGGGCGCATAGAAAAACTGTTTTTT. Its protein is CASGGGRIEKLFF.

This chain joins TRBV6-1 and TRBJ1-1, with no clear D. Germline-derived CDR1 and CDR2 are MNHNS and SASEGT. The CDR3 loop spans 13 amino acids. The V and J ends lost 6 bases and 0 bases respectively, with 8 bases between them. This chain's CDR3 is CASRLGLNTEAFF. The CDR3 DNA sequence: TGTGCCAGCAGACTGGGCTTGAACACTGAAGCTTTCTTT.

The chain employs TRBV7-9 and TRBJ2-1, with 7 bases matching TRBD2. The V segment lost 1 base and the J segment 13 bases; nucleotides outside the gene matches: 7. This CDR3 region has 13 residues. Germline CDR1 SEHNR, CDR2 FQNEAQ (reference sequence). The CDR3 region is CASSLEGRTSQFF. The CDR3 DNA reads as TGTGCCAGCAGCTTAGAGGGAAGGACTAGTCAGTTCTTC.